This paragraph reports one T cell receptor beta chain. What it binds is not known. Constant-segment primers served in 5'RACE that generated TCR alpha and TCR beta cDNA libraries bearing sample barcodes and UMIs. In TCRdb, the 5' RACE reads were re-called with MiXCR into one record per CDR3 protein. The sample includes under 550,000 distinct CDR3 sequences, roughly 18% seen only once; the top ten take roughly an eighth. This specimen comes from a study of T-cell memory formation after mild COVID-19. Background on the study: Among the donors, TCR clusters were largely specific to each donor. Study conclusions and caveats: There were some responding clones in pre-infection memory, which suggested that cross-reactive memory had joined.

V shed 7 bases, J shed 0 bases, and the junction held 0 bases outside the gene matches. From germline, CDR1 is MNHEY and CDR2 SVGAGI. This CDR3 comprises 12 residues. Sequencing was carried out using PBMCs or a T cell subset sorted from them (not recorded which). The chain joins TRBV6-5 to TRBJ2-7, with TRBD2 matching 7 bases. This sequence was found in an adult woman who had mild COVID-19 (a few samples of this study predate the infection). Cell type and time point are not known. CDR3 residues: CASTGGSYEQYF. In nucleotides, the CDR3 is TGTGCCAGCACGGGGGGCTCCTACGAGCAGTACTTC.